Shown below are 7 T cell receptor beta chains from a single sample sequenced in a study of shared clonotypes between healthy human individuals. Clones were sequenced by immunoSEQ multiplex PCR, and TCRdb holds only the in-frame ones, with some missing. This sample has 1.5 million to 1.9 million clones, with around 98% found just once. The sequencing input was naive CD4+ T cells sorted from blood. Stated subset: CD45RA+ positively selected. These TCRs come from a man between 25 and 39 years old in good health.

The chain carries TRBV5-6 and TRBJ2-6, with TRBD2 matching 10 bases. After removal of 5 bases from V and 1 base from J, the junction contained 12 bases not matched to a gene. CDR3 size: 19 residues. Germline V gives CDR1 SGHDT, CDR2 YYEEEE. CDR3: CASSSTAGGPLSGANVLTF. The CDR3 bases are TGTGCCAGCAGTTCTACAGCGGGAGGGCCTCTTTCTGGGGCCAACGTCCTGACTTTC.

The chain combines TRBV7-2 with TRBJ2-3, with D unclear. Germline assignment: CDR1 SGHTA and CDR2 FQGNSA. V was cut by 7 bases and J by 0 bases, with 17 bases left in between. This CDR3 comprises 16 residues. CDR3 sequence: CASTVSRATSTDTQYF. CDR3 sequence (DNA): TGTGCCAGCACCGTGTCCAGAGCTACTAGCACAGATACGCAGTATTTT. The variable domain in full, with the rest retrieved from reference TRBV7-2 and TRBJ2-3, is GAGVSQSPSNKVTEKGKDVELRCDPISGHTALYWYRQSLGQGLEFLIYFQGNSAPDKSGLPSDRFSAERTGGSVSTLTIQRTQQEDSAVYLCASTVSRATSTDTQYFGPGTRLTVL.

The chain has TRBV9 and TRBJ2-3, with 10 bases lining up with TRBD2. The CDR3 consists of 16 residues. Germline V gene lookup returns CDR1 SGDLS and CDR2 YYNGEE. Trimming removed 4 bases from V and 2 bases from J; junction bases left unmatched: 7. The CDR3 protein is CASSLTGTSATDTQYF. For the CDR3, the DNA is TGTGCCAGCAGCCTTACCGGGACTAGCGCCACAGATACGCAGTATTTT.

V gene TRBV2 combines with J gene TRBJ2-5; possible D gene TRBD2, 7 bases. V lost 8 bases and J lost 5, with 24 bases in between. The CDR3 length is 16 residues. Germline lookup yields CDR1 SNHLY and CDR2 FYNNEI. Written as DNA, the CDR3 is TGTGCCAGCGGGGGGGCAGGGAGACTTTTGATCGAGACCCAGTACTTC. This encodes CASGGAGRLLIETQYF.

The chain employs TRBV5-5 and TRBJ2-7, with D unresolved. Germline V gives CDR1 SGHKS, CDR2 YYEKEE (reference sequence). V was shortened by 4 bases and J by 3 bases, with 2 bases between the two germline ends. CDR3 length: 10 amino acids. The CDR3 nucleotides are TGTGCCAGCAGCCACTACGAGCAGTACTTC. It is translated as CASSHYEQYF.

The chain carries TRBV7-3 and TRBJ2-2; 13 bases line up with TRBD2. V was clipped by 5 bases and J by 2 bases; unmatched bases: 8. This CDR3 has 18 residues. Germline CDR1 is SGHTA and CDR2 is FQGTGA. The CDR3 reads CASSPWTSGGLNTGELFF. In DNA form, the CDR3 reads TGTGCCAGCAGCCCCTGGACTAGCGGGGGATTAAACACCGGGGAGCTGTTTTTT. The full variable domain, in which reference TRBV7-3 and TRBJ2-2 provide the parts outside the CDR3, is GAGVSQTPSNKVTEKGKYVELRCDPISGHTALYWYRQSLGQGPEFLIYFQGTGAADDSGLPNDRFFAVRPEGSVSTLKIQRTERGDSAVYLCASSPWTSGGLNTGELFFGEGSRLTVL.

This chain connects TRBV5-1 to TRBJ2-3; 10 positions agree with TRBD2. Trimming removed 4 bases from V and 5 bases from J; junction bases left unmatched: 10. The CDR3 runs to 16 residues. Looked up from germline, CDR1 is SGHRS and CDR2 is YFSETQ. For the CDR3, the DNA is TGCGCCAGCAGCCCCCTCCTAGCGGGAGCTGTAGATACGCAGTATTTT. Residues: CASSPLLAGAVDTQYF.